These 19 T cell receptor beta chains were all obtained from the same sample, sequenced in a study of cytomegalovirus exposure and HLA in healthy donors. Primers for the PCR totalled 60 Vbeta and 13 Jbeta. The protocol was immunoSEQ multiplex PCR, while the TCRdb copy is restricted to in-frame clones and leaves out a portion. The sample lists about 98,000 clones, under 70% occurring once. Sequenced input: PBMCs. The receptors stem from a man aged 50-59 years in good health and CMV-seronegative.

The genes are TRBV19 and TRBJ2-3, with 9 bases lining up with TRBD2. This CDR3 has 15 amino acids. V shed 3 bases and J 5 bases; nucleotides not matched to a gene: 6. Per germline, CDR1 LNHDA and CDR2 SQIVND (reference sequence). CDR3 protein: CASSIGGRDGDTQYF. CDR3 nucleotide sequence: TGTGCCAGTAGTATTGGCGGGAGGGATGGAGATACGCAGTATTTT.

The rearrangement links TRBV5-6 to TRBJ2-7, with 8 bases aligning to TRBD2. Germline-derived CDR1 and CDR2 are SGHDT and YYEEEE. There are 13 residues in the CDR3. Germline trimming cut 4 bases from V and 6 bases from J; bases unmatched to any gene: 6. CDR3 region: CASSPGLGREQYF. The CDR3 bases are TGTGCCAGCAGCCCGGGACTAGGACGCGAGCAGTACTTC.

This clone appeared a few times. The CDR3 region is CASHSRQTNTEAFF. The CDR3 DNA is TGTGCCTCACATTCAAGGCAGACAAACACTGAAGCTTTCTTT. The rearrangement joins TRBV7-3 to TRBJ1-1; no reliable D call. Germline loops: CDR1 SGHTA, CDR2 FQGTGA. CDR3 length: 14 residues. V was pared by 11 bases and J by 2 bases, with 18 bases between.

This clone came up once. This chain joins TRBV5-1 and TRBJ1-4, with 8 bases fitting TRBD1. The CDR3 consists of 16 residues. Per germline, CDR1 SGHRS and CDR2 YFSETQ. V was clipped by 0 bases and J by 7 bases; unmatched bases: 8. The CDR3 DNA reads TGCGCCAGCAGCTTGGGAACAGGGGGAGGAGGTGAAAAACTGTTTTTT. Amino acid sequence: CASSLGTGGGGEKLFF. Supplemented by reference TRBV5-1 and TRBJ1-4, the full variable domain reads KAGVTQTPRYLIKTRGQQVTLSCSPISGHRSVSWYQQTPGQGLQFLFEYFSETQRNKGNFPGRFSGRQFSNSRSEMNVSTLELGDSALYLCASSLGTGGGGEKLFFGSGTQLSVL.

This chain connects TRBV5-5 to TRBJ2-5; D possibly corresponds to TRBD1 (5 bases). Germline CDR1 and CDR2: SGHKS and YYEKEE (reference sequence). V was cut by 4 bases and J by 3 bases, with 10 bases left in between. CDR3 length equals 13 residues. CDR3 DNA sequence: TGTGCCAGCAGCCCGTCACAGGAAGAGACCCAGTACTTC. Amino acid sequence: CASSPSQEETQYF.

The rearrangement joins TRBV5-1 to TRBJ2-5; 8 bases map to TRBD2. Per the germline V gene, CDR1 is SGHRS and CDR2 is YFSETQ. This CDR3 has 16 amino acids. V shed 3 bases and J 2 bases; nucleotides not matched to a gene: 9. The CDR3 loop is CASSSIAGRAQETQYF. In nucleotides, the CDR3 is TGCGCCAGCAGCTCTATAGCGGGGCGGGCTCAAGAGACCCAGTACTTC.

The V gene is TRBV6-1, the J gene TRBJ2-2, with 9 bases lining up with TRBD1. V was pared by 1 base and J by 3 bases, with 3 bases of the junction left unmatched. This CDR3 spans 16 amino acids. Germline V gives CDR1 MNHNS, CDR2 SASEGT. CDR3 amino acids: CASSEGDRVYTGELFF. In DNA, the CDR3 is TGTGCCAGCAGTGAAGGGGACAGGGTGTACACCGGGGAGCTGTTTTTT.

The chain has TRBV7-9 and TRBJ2-1; TRBD2 agrees at 11 bases. Germline V CDR1 and CDR2: SEHNR, FQNEAQ (reference sequence). The CDR3 is 19 residues long. Unmatched junction bases numbered 13, after V lost 4 bases and J lost 2 bases. The CDR3 spells CASSYGLAGLPPTYNEQFF. The CDR3 DNA reads as TGTGCCAGCAGCTACGGACTAGCGGGTTTGCCCCCCACCTACAATGAGCAGTTCTTC.

The V and J genes are TRBV6-5 and TRBJ2-7; no reliable D call. CDR1 is MNHEY and CDR2 is SVGAGI in the germline V gene. V shed 4 bases and J shed 0 bases, with 10 bases lying between them. This CDR3 contains 14 residues. The CDR3 DNA sequence: TGTGCCAGCAGTTCGGCAGGCAGCTCCTACGAGCAGTACTTC. Its protein is CASSSAGSSYEQYF.

The chain has TRBV28 and TRBJ1-5; a possible D gene is TRBD1 (5 bases). Germline-derived CDR1 and CDR2 are MDHEN and SYDVKM. The CDR3 totals 15 residues. Trimming removed 1 base at V and 7 bases at J, with 14 bases between. The CDR3, as DNA: TGTGCCAGCAGTTTATTTGGCAGGGTTGGGCAGCCCCAGCATTTT. This codes for CASSLFGRVGQPQHF.

V is TRBV11-2 and J is TRBJ2-1; a possible D gene is TRBD1 (6 bases). Germline-derived CDR1 and CDR2 are SGHAT and FQNNGV. Trimming cost V 1 base and J 2 bases, with 9 bases left between them. The CDR3 is 15 amino acids. CDR3 sequence reads: CASSLGGHPYNEQFF. The CDR3, as DNA: TGTGCCAGCAGCTTAGGGGGGCACCCCTACAATGAGCAGTTCTTC.

This clone appeared a few times. CDR3 sequence (DNA): TGTGCCAGCAGTGAATTTAGCGGGGGGGCCGGGGAGCTGTTTTTT. This codes for CASSEFSGGAGELFF. The rearrangement uses TRBV6-1 and TRBJ2-2; 11 positions agree with TRBD2. V was clipped by 2 bases and J by 6 bases; unmatched bases: 2. Germline CDR1 reads MNHNS; CDR2 reads SASEGT. This CDR3 is built from 15 residues.

The chain is built from TRBV4-2 and TRBJ1-2; the match to TRBD1 covers 9 bases. CDR1 is LGHNA, CDR2 YNFKEQ, per germline. The CDR3 loop spans 16 amino acids. Losses at the gene ends were 3 bases for V and 4 bases for J; bases not matched to a gene: 9. The CDR3 sequence is CASSHPPGQGVYGYTF. CDR3 sequence (DNA): TGTGCCAGCAGCCACCCCCCGGGACAGGGTGTCTATGGCTACACCTTC.

This chain links TRBV28 with TRBJ1-5; 11 bases map to TRBD1. In germline, CDR1 is MDHEN, CDR2 SYDVKM. This CDR3 is 15 amino acids long. Germline trimming cut 5 bases from V and 0 bases from J; bases unmatched to any gene: 0. CDR3 sequence reads: CASSGTGGSNQPQHF. The CDR3 DNA sequence: TGTGCCAGCAGTGGGACAGGGGGTAGCAATCAGCCCCAGCATTTT.

This clone was found once. The sample has other DNA sequences that encode this CDR3 too. The genes are TRBV5-4 and TRBJ2-3; D is perhaps TRBD2 (6 bases). The germline V and J ends were trimmed by 4 bases and 4 bases, with 22 bases remaining between them. This CDR3 comprises 17 residues. Germline lookup yields CDR1 SGHNT and CDR2 YYREEE (reference sequence). CDR3 coding DNA: TGTGCCAGCAGCCTGCCCTCGACTAGACCTATCCCAGATACGCAGTATTTT. Protein: CASSLPSTRPIPDTQYF. Combining the CDR3 with reference TRBV5-4 and TRBJ2-3 gives the whole variable domain ETGVTQSPTHLIKTRGQQVTLRCSSQSGHNTVSWYQQALGQGPQFIFQYYREEENGRGNFPPRFSGLQFPNYSSELNVNALELDDSALYLCASSLPSTRPIPDTQYFGPGTRLTVL.

The rearrangement joins TRBV28 to TRBJ1-2; 7 nucleotides agree with TRBD1. Germline values: CDR1 MDHEN, CDR2 SYDVKM. The length of the CDR3 is 18 residues. The trim removed 6 bases at V and 8 bases at J, leaving 24 bases unmatched. CDR3 sequence: CASRPQSGTVGYYTGYTF. CDR3 in DNA: TGTGCCAGCAGACCGCAATCCGGGACAGTAGGATATTATACGGGCTACACCTTC.

The CDR3 region is CASSPPKDSWQFF. In DNA form, the CDR3 reads TGTGCCAGCTCACCACCTAAAGACTCGTGGCAGTTCTTC. V and J are TRBV18 and TRBJ2-1; D not certain. V was shortened by 0 bases and J by 12 bases, with 12 bases between the two germline ends. Germline V CDR1 and CDR2: KGHSH, LQKENI. The CDR3 is made up of 13 amino acids.

This clone showed up just a few times. This chain uses TRBV7-2 with TRBJ1-5; TRBD1 agrees at 10 bases. V lost 4 bases, J lost 8 bases, and 5 bases stayed unmatched. Germline CDR1 SGHTA, CDR2 FQGNSA. The CDR3 has 14 amino acids. CDR3 loop: CASSSGTGDKPQHF. For the CDR3, the DNA is TGTGCCAGCAGCTCAGGGACAGGGGACAAGCCCCAGCATTTT.

This sequence joins TRBV4-3 and TRBJ2-7, with 10 bases that match TRBD1. Germline trimming cut 1 base from V and 2 bases from J; bases unmatched to any gene: 17. The CDR3 has 20 amino acids. The germline CDR1 and CDR2 sequences are LGHNA and YSLEER. Here the CDR3 reads CASSQGFGLSGQGVPYEQYF. For the CDR3, the DNA is TGCGCCAGCAGCCAAGGATTCGGCTTAAGCGGACAGGGGGTTCCCTACGAGCAGTACTTC.